Presented here are 15 T cell receptor beta chains from one specimen sequenced in a study of T cells in Graves' hyperthyroidism and ophthalmopathy. RNA transcripts gave rise to amplified TCR beta CDR3 regions. HTBI primers were employed in a first-round RT-PCR of the TCR CDR3. MiXCR, run by TCRdb on the multiplex PCR reads, gives a single entry per CDR3 protein. This table has hundreds of thousands of distinct CDR3 sequences, roughly 14% appearing once. What was sequenced was blood. The receptors here all came from a woman between 35 and 50 years old with Graves' ophthalmopathy.

This clonotype appeared many times. The chain uses TRBV28 and TRBJ1-2; D gene uncertain. Germline V gives CDR1 MDHEN, CDR2 SYDVKM. CDR3 length: 12 residues. V lost 8 bases, J lost 5 bases, and 12 bases lay in between. Written as DNA, the CDR3 is TGTGCCAGCCGCCCTTCGGCTTATGGCTACACCTTC. Translated: CASRPSAYGYTF.

The sample holds many counts of this clonotype. This sequence joins TRBV6-2 or TRBV6-3 and TRBJ2-7, with 8 bases fitting TRBD2. The J segment lost 2 bases and the V segment lost 7 bases, leaving 16 bases of the junction unmatched. The CDR3 length is 17 residues. Germline CDR1 is MNHEY and CDR2 is SVGEGT. The CDR3 bases are TGTGCCAGCACCACGGGGTTTAGCGGGACCCCTCCCTACGAGCAGTACTTC. This gives the protein CASTTGFSGTPPYEQYF.

This clonotype was counted at least ten times. The V call is TRBV27, the J call TRBJ2-7; 7 bases map to TRBD2. The length of the CDR3 is 15 residues. The germline V gene encodes CDR1 MNHEY and CDR2 SMNVEV (reference sequence). Losses at the gene ends were 4 bases for V and 3 bases for J; bases not matched to a gene: 9. CDR3 nucleotide sequence: TGTGCCAGCAGTTCACCCGGACTAGGAAGCTACGAGCAGTACTTC. Protein product: CASSSPGLGSYEQYF.

V and J are TRBV28 and TRBJ1-6; the match to TRBD1 covers 8 bases. This CDR3 is built from 14 residues. V was clipped by 5 bases and J by 9 bases; unmatched bases: 6. Germline V CDR1 and CDR2: MDHEN, SYDVKM. The CDR3 region is CASSPGQAPSPLHF. The CDR3 coding sequence is TGTGCCAGCAGTCCGGGACAGGCGCCTTCACCCCTCCACTTT.

This rearrangement joins TRBV20-1 to TRBJ2-2, with D unclear. Trimming removed 5 bases from V and 2 bases from J, with 21 bases in between. The CDR3 totals 17 residues. Germline V gene sequence: CDR1 DFQATT, CDR2 SNEGSKA (reference sequence). This CDR3 is CSASLLIPNSNTGELFF. The CDR3 bases are TGCAGTGCTTCACTCCTTATCCCCAACTCAAACACCGGGGAGCTGTTTTTT.

This clonotype has a handful of counts. The chain recombines TRBV27 with TRBJ2-5; D ambiguous. The CDR3 extends over 17 amino acids. Per the germline V gene, CDR1 is MNHEY and CDR2 is SMNVEV (reference sequence). V gave up 2 bases and J gave up 5 bases, with 21 bases separating them. The CDR3: CASSLAPTGLPLETQYF. The CDR3 nucleotides are TGTGCCAGCAGTTTAGCCCCGACTGGCTTGCCCCTCGAGACCCAGTACTTC.

This clonotype came up many times. CDR3 bases: TGCAGTGCTAGGGACCGGGACACGCGATGGGTGCAGTACTTC. It yields the protein CSARDRDTRWVQYF. The chain couples TRBV20-1 to TRBJ2-7, with D possibly TRBD1 on 6 matching bases. This CDR3 is 14 amino acids long. The ends were cut back, 3 bases at V and 9 bases at J, with 21 bases in the middle. The germline V gene encodes CDR1 DFQATT and CDR2 SNEGSKA (reference sequence).

This clonotype was observed at least ten times. This rearrangement joins TRBV28 to TRBJ1-2; D perhaps matches TRBD1 (6 bases). The CDR3 consists of 18 residues. Trimming took off 5 bases at V and 3 bases at J, with 25 bases between the two ends. Germline loops: CDR1 MDHEN, CDR2 SYDVKM. The CDR3 loop is CASSPTGAGDTLDYGYTF. The CDR3 DNA reads as TGTGCCAGCAGTCCTACCGGGGCCGGGGACACTTTGGACTATGGCTACACCTTC.

This clonotype was seen ten or more times. The chain employs TRBV20-1 and TRBJ2-7, with TRBD2 identical over 10 bases. The CDR3 is 18 amino acids. V trimming: 0 bases; J trimming: 5 bases; junction bases outside the gene matches: 16. Germline assignment: CDR1 DFQATT and CDR2 SNEGSKA (reference sequence). CDR3 sequence reads: CSAREGSGRAGLRDEQYF. In DNA form, the CDR3 reads TGCAGTGCTAGAGAAGGGAGCGGGAGGGCTGGTCTTCGTGACGAGCAGTACTTC.

In its sample, this clonotype was seen many times. The chain couples TRBV28 to TRBJ1-3; D unresolved. Germline CDR1 is MDHEN and CDR2 is SYDVKM. V gave up 2 bases and J gave up 4 bases, with 9 bases separating them. The CDR3 loop spans 14 amino acids. The CDR3 here is CASSLGKMGNTIYF. The CDR3 DNA sequence: TGTGCCAGCAGTTTAGGAAAAATGGGAAACACCATATATTTT.

Turning to this clonotype: A junction boundary mismatches the germline segment, possibly from a read error. This rearrangement joins TRBV27 to TRBJ1-5; 8 bases are a match to TRBD1. CDR1 and CDR2 from the germline V gene are MNHEY and SMNVEV (reference sequence). The CDR3 covers 13 residues. As DNA, the CDR3 is TGTGCCCGCAGTTGGACAGGGAATCAGCCCCAGCATTTT. Residues: CARSWTGNQPQHF.

The V gene is TRBV4-3, the J gene TRBJ1-1, with 8 bases that match TRBD1. CDR1 is LGHNA, CDR2 YSLEER, per germline. The CDR3 is 15 residues long. Losses at the gene ends were 3 bases for V and 8 bases for J; bases not matched to a gene: 11. The DNA of the CDR3 is TGCGCCAGCAGCCAGGAATGGGTCGGACAGGGCGAAGCTTTCTTT. The encoded protein is CASSQEWVGQGEAFF.

This clonotype was seen many times. The chain combines TRBV20-1 with TRBJ1-1, with TRBD1 as a possible D gene (5 bases). Trimming shortened V by 0 bases and J by 2 bases, and 13 bases separated the two germline ends. The CDR3 length is 15 residues. Per germline, CDR1 DFQATT and CDR2 SNEGSKA (reference sequence). In DNA form, the CDR3 reads TGCAGTGCTAGAGACCCCCGACAGCTCAACACTGAAGCTTTCTTT. Protein: CSARDPRQLNTEAFF.

This clonotype was seen ten or more times. This chain links TRBV7-2 with TRBJ2-7; TRBD2 matches at 13 bases. This CDR3 has 15 residues. Germline CDR1 SGHTA, CDR2 FQGNSA. V shed 1 base, J shed 5 bases, and the junction held 2 bases outside the gene matches. CDR3 amino acids: CASSLVGTSGNEQYF. The CDR3 DNA follows: TGTGCCAGCAGCTTAGTCGGGACTAGCGGGAACGAGCAGTACTTC.

This clonotype came up many times. This chain connects TRBV5-1 to TRBJ1-1; D gene uncertain. CDR1 SGHRS and CDR2 YFSETQ come from the germline V gene. V was trimmed by 4 bases and J by 1 base, leaving 11 bases between them. This CDR3 spans 14 amino acids. CDR3 DNA: TGCGCCAGCAGCCGCGGACCGACGAACACTGAAGCTTTCTTT. It codes for CASSRGPTNTEAFF.